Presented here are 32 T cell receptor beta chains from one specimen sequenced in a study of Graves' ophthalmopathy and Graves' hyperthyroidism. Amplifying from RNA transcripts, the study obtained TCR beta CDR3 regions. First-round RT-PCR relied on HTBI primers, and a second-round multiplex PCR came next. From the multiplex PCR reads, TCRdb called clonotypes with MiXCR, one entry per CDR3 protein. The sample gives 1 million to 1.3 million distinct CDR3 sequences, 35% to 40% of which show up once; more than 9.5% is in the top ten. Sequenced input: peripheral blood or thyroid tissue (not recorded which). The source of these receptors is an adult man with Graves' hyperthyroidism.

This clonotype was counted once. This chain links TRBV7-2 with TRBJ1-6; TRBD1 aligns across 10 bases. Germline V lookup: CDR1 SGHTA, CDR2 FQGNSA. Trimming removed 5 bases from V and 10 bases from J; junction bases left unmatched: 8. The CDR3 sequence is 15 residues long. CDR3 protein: CASSPRDRGGSPLHF. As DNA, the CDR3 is TGTGCCAGCAGCCCTCGGGACAGGGGAGGGTCACCCCTCCACTTT.

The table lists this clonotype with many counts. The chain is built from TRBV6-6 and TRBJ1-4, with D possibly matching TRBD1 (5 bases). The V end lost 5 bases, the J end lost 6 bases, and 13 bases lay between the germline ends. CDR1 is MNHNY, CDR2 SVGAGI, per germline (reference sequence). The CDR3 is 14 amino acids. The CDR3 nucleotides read TGTGCCAGCAGTCGGGACGGGACGTATGAAAAACTGTTTTTT. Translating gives CASSRDGTYEKLFF.

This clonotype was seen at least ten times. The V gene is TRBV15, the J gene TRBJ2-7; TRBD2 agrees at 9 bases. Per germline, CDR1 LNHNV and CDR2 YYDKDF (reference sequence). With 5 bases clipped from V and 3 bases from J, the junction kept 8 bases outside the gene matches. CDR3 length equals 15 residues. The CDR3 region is CATSEAGSGSYEQYF. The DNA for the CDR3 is TGTGCCACCAGCGAGGCGGGTAGCGGGAGCTACGAGCAGTACTTC.

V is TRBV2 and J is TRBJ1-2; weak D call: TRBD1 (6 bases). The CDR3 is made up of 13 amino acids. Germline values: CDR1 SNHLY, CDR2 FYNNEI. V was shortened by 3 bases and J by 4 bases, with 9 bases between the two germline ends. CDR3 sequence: CASSDRGGYGYTF. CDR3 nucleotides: TGTGCCAGCAGTGACAGGGGCGGCTATGGCTACACCTTC.

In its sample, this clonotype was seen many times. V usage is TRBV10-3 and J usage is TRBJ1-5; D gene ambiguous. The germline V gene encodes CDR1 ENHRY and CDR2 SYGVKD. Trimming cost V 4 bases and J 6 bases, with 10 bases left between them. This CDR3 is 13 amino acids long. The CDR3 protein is CAISVGRLQPQHF. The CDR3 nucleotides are TGTGCCATCAGTGTCGGGAGGCTTCAGCCCCAGCATTTT.

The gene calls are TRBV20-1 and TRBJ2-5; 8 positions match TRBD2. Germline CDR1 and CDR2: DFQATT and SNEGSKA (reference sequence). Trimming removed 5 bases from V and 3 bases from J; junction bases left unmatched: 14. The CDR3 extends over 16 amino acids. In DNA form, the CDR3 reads TGCAGTGCTCCGTTCCTCGAACTAGCGGTAAAAGAGACCCAGTACTTC. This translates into CSAPFLELAVKETQYF.

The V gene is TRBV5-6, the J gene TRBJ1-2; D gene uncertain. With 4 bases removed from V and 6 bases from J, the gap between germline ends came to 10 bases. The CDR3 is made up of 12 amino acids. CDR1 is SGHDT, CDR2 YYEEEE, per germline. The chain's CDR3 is CASSPDGDGYTF. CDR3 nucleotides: TGTGCCAGCAGCCCGGACGGCGATGGCTACACCTTC.

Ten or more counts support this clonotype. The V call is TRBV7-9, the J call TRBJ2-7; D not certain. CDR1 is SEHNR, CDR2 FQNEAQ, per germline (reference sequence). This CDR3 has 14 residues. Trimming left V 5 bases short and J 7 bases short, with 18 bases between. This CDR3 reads CASSARWTDTEQYF. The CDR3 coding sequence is TGTGCCAGCAGCGCCAGATGGACGGATACGGAGCAGTACTTC.

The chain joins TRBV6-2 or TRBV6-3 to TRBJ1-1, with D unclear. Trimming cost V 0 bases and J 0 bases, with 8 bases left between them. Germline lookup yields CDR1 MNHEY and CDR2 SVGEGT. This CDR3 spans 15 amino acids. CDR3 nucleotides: TGTGCCAGCAGTTACTCGCGGAGATTGAACACTGAAGCTTTCTTT. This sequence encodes CASSYSRRLNTEAFF.

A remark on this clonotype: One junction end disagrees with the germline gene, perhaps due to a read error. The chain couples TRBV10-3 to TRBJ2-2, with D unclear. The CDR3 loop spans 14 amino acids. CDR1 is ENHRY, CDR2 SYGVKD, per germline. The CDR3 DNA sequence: TGTGCCAGCAGTGACGACACCTCGGTCGGGGAGCTGTTTTTT. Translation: CASSDDTSVGELFF.

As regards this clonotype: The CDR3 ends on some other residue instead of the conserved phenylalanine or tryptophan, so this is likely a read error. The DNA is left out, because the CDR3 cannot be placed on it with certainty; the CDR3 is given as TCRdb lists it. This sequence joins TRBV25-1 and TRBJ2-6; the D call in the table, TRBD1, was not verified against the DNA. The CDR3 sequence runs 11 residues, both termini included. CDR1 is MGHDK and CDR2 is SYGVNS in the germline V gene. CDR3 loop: CASSRWGGSNT.

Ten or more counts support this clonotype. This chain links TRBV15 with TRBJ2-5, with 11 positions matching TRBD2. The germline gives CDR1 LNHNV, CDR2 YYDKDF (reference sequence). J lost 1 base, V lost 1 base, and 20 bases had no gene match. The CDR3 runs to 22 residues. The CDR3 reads CATSRVRARGLAGGGGQETQYF. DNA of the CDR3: TGTGCCACCAGCAGAGTCCGGGCGCGGGGCCTAGCGGGAGGAGGGGGCCAAGAGACCCAGTACTTC.

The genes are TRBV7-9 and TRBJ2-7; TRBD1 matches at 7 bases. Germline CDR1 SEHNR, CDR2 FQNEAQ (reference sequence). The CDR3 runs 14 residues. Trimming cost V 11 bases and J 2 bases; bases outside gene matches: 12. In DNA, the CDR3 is TGTGCCTGGAGCAGGCTTGGGACAGCCTACGAGCAGTACTTC. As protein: CAWSRLGTAYEQYF.

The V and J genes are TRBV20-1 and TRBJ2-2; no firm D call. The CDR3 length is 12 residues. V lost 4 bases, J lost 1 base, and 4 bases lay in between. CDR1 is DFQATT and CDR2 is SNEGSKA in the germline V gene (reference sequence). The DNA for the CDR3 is TGCAGTGCTAAGGGGAACACCGGGGAGCTGTTTTTT. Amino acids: CSAKGNTGELFF.

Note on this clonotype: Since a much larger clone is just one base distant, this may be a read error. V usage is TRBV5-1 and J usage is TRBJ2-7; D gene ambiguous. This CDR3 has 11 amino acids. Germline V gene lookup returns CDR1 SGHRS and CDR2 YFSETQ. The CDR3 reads CASSFAAERYF. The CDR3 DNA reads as TGCGCCAGCAGCTTCGCGGCGGAGCGGTACTTC.

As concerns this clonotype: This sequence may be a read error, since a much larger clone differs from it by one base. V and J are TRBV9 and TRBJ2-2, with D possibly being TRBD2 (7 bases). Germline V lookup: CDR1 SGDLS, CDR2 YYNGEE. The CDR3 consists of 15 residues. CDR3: CASSVATAGAGELSF. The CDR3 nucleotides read TGTGCCAGCAGCGTAGCTACGGCGGGAGCAGGGGAGCTGTCTTTT.

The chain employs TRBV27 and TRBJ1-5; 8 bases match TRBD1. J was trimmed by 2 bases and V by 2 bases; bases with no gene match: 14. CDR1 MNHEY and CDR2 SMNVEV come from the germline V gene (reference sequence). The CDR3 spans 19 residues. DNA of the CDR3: TGTGCCAGCAGTTTAATTGCGAGACAGGGGAATCTTGGCAATCAGCCCCAGCATTTT. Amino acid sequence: CASSLIARQGNLGNQPQHF.

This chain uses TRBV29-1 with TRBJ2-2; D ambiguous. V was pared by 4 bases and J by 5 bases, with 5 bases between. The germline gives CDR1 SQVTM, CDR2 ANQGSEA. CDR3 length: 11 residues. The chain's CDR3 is CSVAKTGELFF. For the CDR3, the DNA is TGCAGCGTTGCAAAAACCGGGGAGCTGTTTTTT.

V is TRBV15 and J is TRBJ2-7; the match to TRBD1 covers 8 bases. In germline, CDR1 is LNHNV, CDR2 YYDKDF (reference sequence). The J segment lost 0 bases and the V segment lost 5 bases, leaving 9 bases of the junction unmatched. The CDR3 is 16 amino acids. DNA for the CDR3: TGTGCCACCAGCTACCGTTCGGGACAGGACTCCTACGAGCAGTACTTC. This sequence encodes CATSYRSGQDSYEQYF.

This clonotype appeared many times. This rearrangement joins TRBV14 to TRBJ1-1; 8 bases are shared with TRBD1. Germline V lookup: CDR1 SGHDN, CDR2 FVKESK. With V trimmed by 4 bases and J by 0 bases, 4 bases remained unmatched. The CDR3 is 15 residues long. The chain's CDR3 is CASSLRTGMNTEAFF. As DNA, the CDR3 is TGTGCCAGCAGCCTCAGGACAGGGATGAACACTGAAGCTTTCTTT. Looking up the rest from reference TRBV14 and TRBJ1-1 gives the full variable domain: EAGVTQFPSHSVIEKGQTVTLRCDPISGHDNLYWYRRVMGKEIKFLLHFVKESKQDESGMPNNRFLAERTGGTYSTLKVQPAELEDSGVYFCASSLRTGMNTEAFFGQGTRLTVV.

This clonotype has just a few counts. The CDR3 region is CASSLRTGNRETQYF. CDR3 in DNA: TGCGCCAGCAGCTTGAGAACAGGTAACCGGGAGACCCAGTACTTC. This chain uses TRBV5-1 with TRBJ2-5; the D gene is possibly TRBD1 (5 bases). The CDR3 runs 15 residues. Trimming stripped 1 base from V and 5 bases from J, with 15 bases between. CDR1 is SGHRS, CDR2 YFSETQ, per germline.

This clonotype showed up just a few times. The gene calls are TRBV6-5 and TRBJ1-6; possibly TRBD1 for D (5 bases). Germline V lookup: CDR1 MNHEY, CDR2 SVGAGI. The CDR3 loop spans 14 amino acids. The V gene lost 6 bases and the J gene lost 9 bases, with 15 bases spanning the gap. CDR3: CASRYGQIGSPLHF. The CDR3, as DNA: TGTGCCAGCAGATACGGACAAATAGGTTCACCCCTCCACTTT.

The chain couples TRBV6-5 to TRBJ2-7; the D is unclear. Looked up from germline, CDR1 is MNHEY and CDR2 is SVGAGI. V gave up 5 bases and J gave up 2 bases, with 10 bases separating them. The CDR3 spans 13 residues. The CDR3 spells CASSEVRAYEQYF. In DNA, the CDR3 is TGTGCCAGCAGTGAAGTTAGGGCCTACGAGCAGTACTTC.

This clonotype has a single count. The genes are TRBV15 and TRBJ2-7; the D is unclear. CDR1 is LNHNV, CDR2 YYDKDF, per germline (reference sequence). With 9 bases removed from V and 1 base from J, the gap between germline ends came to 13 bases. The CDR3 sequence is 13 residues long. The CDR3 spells CATTDVLSYEQYF. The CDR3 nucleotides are TGTGCCACTACTGACGTATTGTCCTACGAGCAGTACTTC.

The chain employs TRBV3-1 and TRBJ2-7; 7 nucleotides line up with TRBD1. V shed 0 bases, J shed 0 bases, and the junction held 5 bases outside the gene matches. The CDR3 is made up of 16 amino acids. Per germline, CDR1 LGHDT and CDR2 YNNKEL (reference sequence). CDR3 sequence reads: CASSQEAGGNSYEQYF. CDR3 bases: TGTGCCAGCAGCCAAGAAGCAGGGGGTAACTCCTACGAGCAGTACTTC.

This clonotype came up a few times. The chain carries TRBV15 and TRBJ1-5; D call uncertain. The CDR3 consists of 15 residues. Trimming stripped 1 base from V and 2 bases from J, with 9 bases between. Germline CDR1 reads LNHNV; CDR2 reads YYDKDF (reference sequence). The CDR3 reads CATSRVAQGNQPQHF. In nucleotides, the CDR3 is TGTGCCACCAGCAGAGTGGCGCAGGGCAATCAGCCCCAGCATTTT.

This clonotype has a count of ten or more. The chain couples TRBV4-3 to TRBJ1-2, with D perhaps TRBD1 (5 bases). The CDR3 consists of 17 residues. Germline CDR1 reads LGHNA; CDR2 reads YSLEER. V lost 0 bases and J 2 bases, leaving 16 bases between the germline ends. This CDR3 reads CASSQDTAVGLNYGYTF. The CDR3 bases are TGCGCCAGCAGCCAAGATACAGCGGTGGGACTGAACTATGGCTACACCTTC.

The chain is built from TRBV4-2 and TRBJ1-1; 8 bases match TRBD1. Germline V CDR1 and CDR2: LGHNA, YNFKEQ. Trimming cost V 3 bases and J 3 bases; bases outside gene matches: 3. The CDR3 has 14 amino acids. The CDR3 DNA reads TGTGCCAGCAGCCAGGGGACAGGCGACACTGAAGCTTTCTTT. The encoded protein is CASSQGTGDTEAFF.

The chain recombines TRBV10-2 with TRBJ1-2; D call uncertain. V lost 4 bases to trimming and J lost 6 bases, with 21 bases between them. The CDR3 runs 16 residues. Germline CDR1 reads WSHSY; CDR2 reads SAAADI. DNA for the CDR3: TGCGCCAGCAGTGGGGCGGAAAATCAGCCCCAGCATGGCTACACCTTC. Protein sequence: CASSGAENQPQHGYTF.

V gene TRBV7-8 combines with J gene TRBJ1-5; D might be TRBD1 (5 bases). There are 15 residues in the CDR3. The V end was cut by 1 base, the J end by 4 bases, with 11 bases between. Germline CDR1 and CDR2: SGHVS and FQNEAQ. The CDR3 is CASSLEAGNNQPQHF. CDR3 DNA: TGTGCCAGCAGCTTAGAGGCAGGGAATAATCAGCCCCAGCATTTT.

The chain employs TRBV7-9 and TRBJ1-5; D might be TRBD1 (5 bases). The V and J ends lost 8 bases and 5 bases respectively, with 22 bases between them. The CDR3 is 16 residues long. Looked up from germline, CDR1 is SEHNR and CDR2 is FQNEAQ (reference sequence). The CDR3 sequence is CASSPEGQGPYQPQHF. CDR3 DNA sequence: TGTGCCAGCTCACCCGAGGGGCAGGGTCCCTATCAGCCCCAGCATTTT. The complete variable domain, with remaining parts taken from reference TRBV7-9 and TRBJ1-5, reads DTGVSQNPRHKITKRGQNVTFRCDPISEHNRLYWYRQTLGQGPEFLTYFQNEAQLEKSRLLSDRFSAERPKGSFSTLEIQRTEQGDSAMYLCASSPEGQGPYQPQHFGDGTRLSIL.

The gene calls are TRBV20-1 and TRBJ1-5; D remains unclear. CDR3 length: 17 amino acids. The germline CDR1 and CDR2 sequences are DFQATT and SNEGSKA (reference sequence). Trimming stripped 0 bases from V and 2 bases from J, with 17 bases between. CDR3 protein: CSAREGRGIGGNQPQHF. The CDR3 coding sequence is TGCAGTGCTAGAGAAGGACGAGGGATAGGAGGCAATCAGCCCCAGCATTTT.